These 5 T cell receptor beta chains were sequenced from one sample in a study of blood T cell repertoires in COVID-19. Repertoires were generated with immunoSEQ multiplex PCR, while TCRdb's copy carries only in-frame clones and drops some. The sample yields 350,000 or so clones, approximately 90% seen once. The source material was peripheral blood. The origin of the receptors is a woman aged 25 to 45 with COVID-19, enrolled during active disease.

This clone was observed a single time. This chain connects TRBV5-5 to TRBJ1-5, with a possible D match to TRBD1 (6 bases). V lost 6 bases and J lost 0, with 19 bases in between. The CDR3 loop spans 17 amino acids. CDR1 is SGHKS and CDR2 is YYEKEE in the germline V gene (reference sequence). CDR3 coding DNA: TGTGCCAGCACCCCCACCCTCTGGACAGCTAGCAATCAGCCCCAGCATTTT. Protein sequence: CASTPTLWTASNQPQHF.

The DNA for the CDR3 is TGTGCCATCAGTGCCTCCGGAACCCAGGTAGGGCAGTACGTC. It translates to CAISASGTQVGQYV. The J gene is TRBJ2-7, the V gene TRBV10-3; D not resolved. Per the germline V gene, CDR1 is ENHRY and CDR2 is SYGVKD. The V end was cut by 4 bases, the J end by 9 bases, with 19 bases between. The CDR3 extends over 14 amino acids.

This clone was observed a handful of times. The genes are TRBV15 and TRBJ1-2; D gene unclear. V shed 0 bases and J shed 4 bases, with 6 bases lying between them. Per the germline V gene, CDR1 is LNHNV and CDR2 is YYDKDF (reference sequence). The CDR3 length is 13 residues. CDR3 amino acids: CATSRDNSYGYTF. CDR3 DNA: TGTGCCACCAGCAGAGATAACAGCTATGGCTACACCTTC.

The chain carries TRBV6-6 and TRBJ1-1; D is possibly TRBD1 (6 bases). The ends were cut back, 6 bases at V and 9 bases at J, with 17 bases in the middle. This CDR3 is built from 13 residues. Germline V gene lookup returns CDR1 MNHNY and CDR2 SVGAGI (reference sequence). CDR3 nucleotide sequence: TGTGCCAGCAGCGAAATGGGGGGGCTCCAAGCTTTCTTT. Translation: CASSEMGGLQAFF.

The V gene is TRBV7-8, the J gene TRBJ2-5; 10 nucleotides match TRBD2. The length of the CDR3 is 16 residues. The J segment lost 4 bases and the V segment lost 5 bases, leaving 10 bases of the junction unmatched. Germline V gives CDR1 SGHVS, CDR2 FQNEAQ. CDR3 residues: CASSAQPSGGAETQYF. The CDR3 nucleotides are TGTGCCAGCAGCGCCCAACCTAGCGGGGGAGCAGAGACCCAGTACTTC.